These 8 T cell receptor beta chains were all obtained from the same sample, sequenced in a study of T cell responses to AZD1222 COVID-19 vaccine. Here immunoSEQ multiplex PCR was the method, and the copy in TCRdb shows in-frame clones only, minus some. In the table there are about 82,000 clones, over 90% of which are singletons. This specimen was peripheral blood, taken on day 0 of AZD1222 vaccination. Receptors originate from an adult in good health.

CDR3 in amino acids: CASTGGDTGRKGEKLFF. CDR3 in DNA: TGTGCCAGCACCGGAGGGGACACCGGACGTAAAGGTGAAAAACTGTTTTTT. V is TRBV28 and J is TRBJ1-4; tentatively, D is TRBD1 (6 bases). This CDR3 has 17 residues. Germline V gene lookup returns CDR1 MDHEN and CDR2 SYDVKM. V lost 7 bases to trimming and J lost 7 bases, with 25 bases between them.

The V gene is TRBV7-9, the J gene TRBJ2-7; D tentatively fits TRBD1 or TRBD2 (6 bases each). Trimming cost V 3 bases and J 2 bases, with 11 bases left between them. Germline V CDR1 and CDR2: SEHNR, FQNEAQ (reference sequence). The CDR3 length is 14 residues. The CDR3 DNA is TGTGCCAGCAGCTTCTACGGGGGCACCTACGAGCAGTACTTC. It specifies CASSFYGGTYEQYF.

The J gene is TRBJ1-5, the V gene TRBV12-3 or TRBV12-4; D is unclear. This CDR3 spans 12 amino acids. The germline V and J ends were trimmed by 3 bases and 6 bases, with 6 bases remaining between them. The DNA of the CDR3 is TGTGCCAGCAGTTTCCAATTTCAGCCCCAGCATTTT. Protein: CASSFQFQPQHF.

V is TRBV5-8 and J is TRBJ1-6, with TRBD1 matching over 10 bases. This CDR3 is 14 amino acids long. Germline V gene lookup returns CDR1 SGHTS and CDR2 YDEGEE. V dropped 4 bases and J dropped 6; count of bases not matched to a gene: 1. CDR3 sequence (DNA): TGTGCCAGCAGCAGGACAGGGGGTAATTCACCCCTCCACTTT. Amino acid sequence: CASSRTGGNSPLHF.

The V call is TRBV30, the J call TRBJ2-2, with no clear D. This CDR3 contains 14 residues. Germline CDR1 is GTSNPN and CDR2 is SVGIG (reference sequence). The V end lost 2 bases, the J end lost 4 bases, and 11 bases lay between the germline ends. This CDR3 is CAWSYGQTTGELFF. The CDR3 DNA reads TGTGCCTGGAGTTACGGGCAGACCACCGGGGAGCTGTTTTTT.

This chain joins TRBV11-2 and TRBJ2-3; 8 bases map to TRBD2. The CDR3 spans 16 residues. The V gene end was trimmed by 1 base and the J gene end by 6 bases; junction bases not matched to a gene: 9. CDR1 is SGHAT, CDR2 FQNNGV, per germline. The CDR3 protein is CASSLVGAGGRDTQYF. The CDR3, as DNA: TGTGCCAGCAGCTTAGTGGGCGCGGGGGGACGCGATACGCAGTATTTT. Based on the CDR3 plus reference TRBV11-2 and TRBJ2-3, the full variable domain is EAGVAQSPRYKIIEKRQSVAFWCNPISGHATLYWYQQILGQGPKLLIQFQNNGVVDDSQLPKDRFSAERLKGVDSTLKIQPAKLEDSAVYLCASSLVGAGGRDTQYFGPGTRLTVL.

The chain is built from TRBV7-8 and TRBJ1-1; tentative D call: TRBD1 (5 bases). The CDR3 runs to 14 residues. V shed 2 bases and J shed 0 bases, with 7 bases lying between them. Germline values: CDR1 SGHVS, CDR2 FQNEAQ. The CDR3: CASSLTGVNTEAFF. The CDR3 nucleotides are TGTGCCAGCAGCTTAACGGGGGTGAACACTGAAGCTTTCTTT.

The chain recombines TRBV6-2 or TRBV6-3 with TRBJ2-6, with a tentative D call TRBD1 (6 bases). Trimming pared 5 bases from V and 0 bases from J, leaving 20 bases between. Germline lookup yields CDR1 MNHEY and CDR2 SVGEGT. This CDR3 has 19 residues. The CDR3 region is CASSPIRQDFYSGANVLTF. The DNA for the CDR3 is TGTGCCAGCAGTCCCATCCGACAGGATTTCTACTCTGGGGCCAACGTCCTGACTTTC.